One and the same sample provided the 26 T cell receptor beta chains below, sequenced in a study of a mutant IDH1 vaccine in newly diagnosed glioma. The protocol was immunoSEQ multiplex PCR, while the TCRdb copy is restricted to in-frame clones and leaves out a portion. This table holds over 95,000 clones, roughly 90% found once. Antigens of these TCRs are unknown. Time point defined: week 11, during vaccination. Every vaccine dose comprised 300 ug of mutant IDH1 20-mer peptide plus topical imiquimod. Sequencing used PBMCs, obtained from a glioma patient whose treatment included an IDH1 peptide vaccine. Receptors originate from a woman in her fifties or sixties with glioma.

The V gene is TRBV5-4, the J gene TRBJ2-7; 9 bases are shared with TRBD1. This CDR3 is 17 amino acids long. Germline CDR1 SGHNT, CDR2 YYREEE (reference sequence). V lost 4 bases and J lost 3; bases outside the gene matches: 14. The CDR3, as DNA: TGTGCCAGCAGCATTGGCCCCCCCGGGACAGGGATCTACGAGCAGTACTTC. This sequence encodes CASSIGPPGTGIYEQYF.

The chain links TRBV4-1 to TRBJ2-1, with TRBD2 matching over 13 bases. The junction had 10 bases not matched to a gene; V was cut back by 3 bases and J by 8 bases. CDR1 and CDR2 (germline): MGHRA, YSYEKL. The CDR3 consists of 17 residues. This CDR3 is CASSHQTSGRAGDEQFF. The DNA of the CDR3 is TGCGCCAGCAGCCACCAAACTAGCGGGAGGGCCGGGGATGAGCAGTTCTTC.

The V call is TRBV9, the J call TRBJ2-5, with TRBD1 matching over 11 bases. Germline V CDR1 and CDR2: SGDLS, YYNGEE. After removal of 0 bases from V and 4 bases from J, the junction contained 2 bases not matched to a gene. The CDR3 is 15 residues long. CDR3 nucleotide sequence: TGTGCCAGCAGCGTAGAAGGGACAGGGGGAGAGACCCAGTACTTC. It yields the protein CASSVEGTGGETQYF.

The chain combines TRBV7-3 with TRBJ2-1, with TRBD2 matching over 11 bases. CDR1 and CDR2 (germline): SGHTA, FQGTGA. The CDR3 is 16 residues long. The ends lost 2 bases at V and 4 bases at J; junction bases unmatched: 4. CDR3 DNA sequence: TGTGCCAGCAGCTTACTGGGGACTAGCGGTTACAATGAGCAGTTCTTC. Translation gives CASSLLGTSGYNEQFF.

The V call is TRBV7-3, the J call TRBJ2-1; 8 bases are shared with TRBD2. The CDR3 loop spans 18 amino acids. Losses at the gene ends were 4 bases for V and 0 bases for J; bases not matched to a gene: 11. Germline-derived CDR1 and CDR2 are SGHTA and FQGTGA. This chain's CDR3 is CASSSAPLAGDSYNEQFF. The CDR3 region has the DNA TGTGCCAGCAGCTCAGCCCCCCTAGCGGGCGACTCCTACAATGAGCAGTTCTTC.

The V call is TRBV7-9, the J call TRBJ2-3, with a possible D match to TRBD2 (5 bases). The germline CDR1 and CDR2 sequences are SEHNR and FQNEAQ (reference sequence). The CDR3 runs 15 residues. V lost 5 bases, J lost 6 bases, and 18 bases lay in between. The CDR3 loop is CASSPRDERRDTQYF. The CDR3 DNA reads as TGTGCCAGCAGCCCTCGGGATGAGCGGAGGGATACGCAGTATTTT. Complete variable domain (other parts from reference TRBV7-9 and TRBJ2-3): DTGVSQNPRHKITKRGQNVTFRCDPISEHNRLYWYRQTLGQGPEFLTYFQNEAQLEKSRLLSDRFSAERPKGSFSTLEIQRTEQGDSAMYLCASSPRDERRDTQYFGPGTRLTVL.

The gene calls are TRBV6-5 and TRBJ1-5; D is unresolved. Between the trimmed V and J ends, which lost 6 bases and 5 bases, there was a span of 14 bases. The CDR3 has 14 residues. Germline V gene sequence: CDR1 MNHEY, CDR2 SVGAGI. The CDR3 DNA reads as TGTGCCAGCAGAATGACGCGAGTAGATCAGCCCCAGCATTTT. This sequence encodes CASRMTRVDQPQHF.

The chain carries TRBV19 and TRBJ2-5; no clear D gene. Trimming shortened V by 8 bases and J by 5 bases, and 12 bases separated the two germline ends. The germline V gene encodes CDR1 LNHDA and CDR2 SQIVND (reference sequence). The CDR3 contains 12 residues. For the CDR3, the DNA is TGTGCCAGTGCCGATAACCGTGAGACCCAGTACTTC. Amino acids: CASADNRETQYF.

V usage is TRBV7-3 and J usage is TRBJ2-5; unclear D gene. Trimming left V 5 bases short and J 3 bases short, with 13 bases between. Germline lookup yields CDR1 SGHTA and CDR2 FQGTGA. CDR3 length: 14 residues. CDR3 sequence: CASSTSPKEETQYF. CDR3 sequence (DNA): TGTGCCAGCAGCACCTCCCCTAAGGAAGAGACCCAGTACTTC.

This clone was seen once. The CDR3 DNA follows: TGTGCCAGCATTTGGGACAGGGGAGCTAACTATGGCTACACCTTC. Protein product: CASIWDRGANYGYTF. The chain couples TRBV2 to TRBJ1-2, with TRBD1 identical over 10 bases. V gave up 7 bases and J gave up 0 bases; unmatched junction bases: 5. Germline loops: CDR1 SNHLY, CDR2 FYNNEI. The CDR3 runs 15 residues.

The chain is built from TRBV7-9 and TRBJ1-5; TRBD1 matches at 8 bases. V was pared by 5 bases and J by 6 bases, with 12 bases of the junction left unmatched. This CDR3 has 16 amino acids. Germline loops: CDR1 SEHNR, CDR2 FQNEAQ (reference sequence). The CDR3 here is CASSPWTGSSGQPQHF. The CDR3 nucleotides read TGTGCCAGCAGCCCCTGGACAGGGAGCTCGGGTCAGCCCCAGCATTTT.

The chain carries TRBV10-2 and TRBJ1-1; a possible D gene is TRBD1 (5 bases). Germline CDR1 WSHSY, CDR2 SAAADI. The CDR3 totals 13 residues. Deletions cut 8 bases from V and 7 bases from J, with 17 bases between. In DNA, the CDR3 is TGCGCCAGCTGCGAGCAGGGAGTCAGTGAAGCTTTCTTT. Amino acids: CASCEQGVSEAFF.

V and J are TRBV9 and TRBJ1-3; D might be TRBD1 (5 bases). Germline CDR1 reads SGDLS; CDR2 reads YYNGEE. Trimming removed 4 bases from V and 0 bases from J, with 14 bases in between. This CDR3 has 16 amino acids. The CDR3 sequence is CASSNRDGNSGNTIYF. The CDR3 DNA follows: TGTGCCAGCAGCAACCGGGACGGAAACTCTGGAAACACCATATATTTT.

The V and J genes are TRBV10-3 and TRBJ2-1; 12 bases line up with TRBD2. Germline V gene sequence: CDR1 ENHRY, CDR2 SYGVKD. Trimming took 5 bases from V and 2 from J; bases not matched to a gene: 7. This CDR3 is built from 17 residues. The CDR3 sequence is CAISTTSGRLPYNEQFF. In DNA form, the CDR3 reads TGTGCCATCAGTACTACTAGCGGGAGGCTCCCCTACAATGAGCAGTTCTTC.

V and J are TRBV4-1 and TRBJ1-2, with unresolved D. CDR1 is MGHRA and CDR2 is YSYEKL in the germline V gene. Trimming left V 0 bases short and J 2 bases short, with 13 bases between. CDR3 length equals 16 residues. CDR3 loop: CASSQDESWPNYGYTF. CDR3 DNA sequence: TGCGCCAGCAGCCAAGATGAAAGCTGGCCCAACTATGGCTACACCTTC.

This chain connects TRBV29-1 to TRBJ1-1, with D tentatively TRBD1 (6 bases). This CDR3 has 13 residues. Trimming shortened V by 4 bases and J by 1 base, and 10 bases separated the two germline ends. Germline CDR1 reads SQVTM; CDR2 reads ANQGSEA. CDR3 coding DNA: TGCAGCGTTGGGGGGGCGGGGAACACTGAAGCTTTCTTT. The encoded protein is CSVGGAGNTEAFF.

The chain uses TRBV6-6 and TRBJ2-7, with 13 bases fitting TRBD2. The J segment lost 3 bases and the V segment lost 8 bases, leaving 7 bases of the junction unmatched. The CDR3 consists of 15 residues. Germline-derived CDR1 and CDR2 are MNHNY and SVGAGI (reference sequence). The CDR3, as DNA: TGTGCCAGCTCAGCAAGGACTAGCGGGAGCTACGAGCAGTACTTC. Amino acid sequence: CASSARTSGSYEQYF.

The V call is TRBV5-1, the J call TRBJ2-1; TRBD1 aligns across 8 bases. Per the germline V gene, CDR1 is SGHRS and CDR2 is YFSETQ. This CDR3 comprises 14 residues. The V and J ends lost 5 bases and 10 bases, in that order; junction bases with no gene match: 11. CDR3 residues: CASSRGQAQGEQFF. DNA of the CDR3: TGCGCCAGCAGTCGGGGACAGGCCCAGGGGGAGCAGTTCTTC.

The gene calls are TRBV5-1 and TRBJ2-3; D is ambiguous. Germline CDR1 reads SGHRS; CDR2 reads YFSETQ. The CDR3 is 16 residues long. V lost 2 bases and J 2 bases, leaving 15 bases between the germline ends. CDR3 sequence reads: CASSLRLLGSTDTQYF. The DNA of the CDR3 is TGCGCCAGCAGCTTAAGACTCCTAGGGTCCACAGATACGCAGTATTTT.

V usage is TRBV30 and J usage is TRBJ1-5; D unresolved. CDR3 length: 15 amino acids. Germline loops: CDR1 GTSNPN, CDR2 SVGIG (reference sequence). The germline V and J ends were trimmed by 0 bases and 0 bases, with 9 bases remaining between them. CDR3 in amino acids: CAWSVNSLSNQPQHF. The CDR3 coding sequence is TGTGCCTGGAGTGTTAACTCTCTTAGCAATCAGCCCCAGCATTTT.

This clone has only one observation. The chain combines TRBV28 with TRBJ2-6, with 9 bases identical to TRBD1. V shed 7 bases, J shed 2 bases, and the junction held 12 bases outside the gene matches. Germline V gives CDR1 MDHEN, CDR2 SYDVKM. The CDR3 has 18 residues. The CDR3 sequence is CASTTLGTGMPGANVLTF. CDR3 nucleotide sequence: TGTGCCAGCACCACCCTAGGGACAGGGATGCCTGGGGCCAACGTCCTGACTTTC.

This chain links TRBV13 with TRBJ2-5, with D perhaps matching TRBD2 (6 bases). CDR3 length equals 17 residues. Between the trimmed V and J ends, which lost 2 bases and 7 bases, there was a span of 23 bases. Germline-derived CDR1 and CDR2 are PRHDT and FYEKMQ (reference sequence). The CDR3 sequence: CASSLKDVWAGRATQYF. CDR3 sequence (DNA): TGTGCCAGCAGCTTAAAAGACGTCTGGGCGGGACGAGCGACCCAGTACTTC.

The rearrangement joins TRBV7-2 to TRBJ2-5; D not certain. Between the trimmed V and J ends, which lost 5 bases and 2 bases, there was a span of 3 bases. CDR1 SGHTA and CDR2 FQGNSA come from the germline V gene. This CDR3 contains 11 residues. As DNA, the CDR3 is TGTGCCAGCAGCCTTCAAGAGACCCAGTACTTC. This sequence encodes CASSLQETQYF.

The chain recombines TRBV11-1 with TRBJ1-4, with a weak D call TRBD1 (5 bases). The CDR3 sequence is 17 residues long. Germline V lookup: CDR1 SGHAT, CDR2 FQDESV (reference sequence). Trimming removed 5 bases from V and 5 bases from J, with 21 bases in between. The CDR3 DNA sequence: TGTGCCAGCAGCCAAGGGACCGCCGATCGTATCAATGAAAAACTGTTTTTT. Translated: CASSQGTADRINEKLFF.

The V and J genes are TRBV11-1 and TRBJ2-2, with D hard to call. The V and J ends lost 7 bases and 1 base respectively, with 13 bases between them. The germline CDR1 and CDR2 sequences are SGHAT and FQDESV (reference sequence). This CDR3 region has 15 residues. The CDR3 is CASTPRPGNTGELFF. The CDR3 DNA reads TGTGCCAGCACCCCCAGACCGGGGAACACCGGGGAGCTGTTTTTT.

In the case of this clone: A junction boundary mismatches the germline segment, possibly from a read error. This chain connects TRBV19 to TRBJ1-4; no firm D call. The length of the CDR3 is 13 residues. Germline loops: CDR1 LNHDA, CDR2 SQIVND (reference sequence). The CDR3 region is CASRRRLNEKLFF. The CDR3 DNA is TGTGCGAGTAGGAGGCGGCTTAATGAAAAACTGTTTTTT. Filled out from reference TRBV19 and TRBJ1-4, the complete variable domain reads DGGITQSPKYLFRKEGQNVTLSCEQNLNHDAMYWYRQDPGQGLRLIYYSQIVNDFQKGDIAEGYSVSREKKESFPLTVTSAQKNPTAFYLCASRRRLNEKLFFGSGTQLSVL.